The 13 T cell receptor beta chains in this list originate from one sample, sequenced in a study of blood T cell repertoires in COVID-19. TCRdb keeps only in-frame clones here, not all; method: immunoSEQ multiplex PCR. The table lists fewer than 250,000 clones, around 88% of them singletons. Sequencing was done on a sample of peripheral blood. These TCRs come from a woman in her fifties or sixties with acute or convalescent COVID-19.

CDR3 in DNA: TGTGCCAGCAGCCAAGTACGGTCCCCAGGGGGCTCCGAGGGCTACACCTTC. Translated, it gives CASSQVRSPGGSEGYTF. The chain combines TRBV3-1 (or the pseudogene TRBV3-2) with TRBJ1-2; 8 nucleotides match TRBD1. Looked up from germline, CDR1 is LGHDT and CDR2 is YNNKEL (reference sequence). V lost 1 base and J lost 8; bases outside the gene matches: 15. The CDR3 is made up of 17 amino acids.

The genes are TRBV14 and TRBJ2-1; 14 bases map to TRBD2. The CDR3 is 14 residues long. V lost 6 bases, J lost 8 bases, and 3 bases stayed unmatched. The V gene's germline CDR1 is SGHDN and CDR2 FVKESK. The CDR3 sequence: CASRGTSGSDEQFF. CDR3 DNA sequence: TGTGCCAGCAGAGGGACTAGCGGGAGCGATGAGCAGTTCTTC.

The V gene is TRBV7-2, the J gene TRBJ1-1, with 8 bases that match TRBD1. Germline CDR1 and CDR2: SGHTA and FQGNSA. Losses at the gene ends were 6 bases for V and 1 base for J; bases not matched to a gene: 4. This CDR3 has 14 residues. Written as DNA, the CDR3 is TGTGCCAGCAGTTTTACAGGGGGGAACACTGAAGCTTTCTTT. This translates into CASSFTGGNTEAFF. Combining the CDR3 with reference TRBV7-2 and TRBJ1-1 gives the whole variable domain GAGVSQSPSNKVTEKGKDVELRCDPISGHTALYWYRQSLGQGLEFLIYFQGNSAPDKSGLPSDRFSAERTGGSVSTLTIQRTQQEDSAVYLCASSFTGGNTEAFFGQGTRLTVV.

The chain recombines TRBV29-1 with TRBJ1-1; D may be TRBD1 (6 bases). The V and J ends lost 7 bases and 2 bases respectively, with 17 bases between them. This CDR3 contains 14 residues. Germline values: CDR1 SQVTM, CDR2 ANQGSEA. The CDR3 bases are TGCAGCGCCGAGGGGGGGACGGAAAACACTGAAGCTTTCTTT. Its protein product is CSAEGGTENTEAFF. The full variable domain, rest sourced from reference TRBV29-1 and TRBJ1-1, is SAVISQKPSRDICQRGTSLTIQCQVDSQVTMMFWYRQQPGQSLTLIATANQGSEATYESGFVIDKFPISRPNLTFSTLTVSNMSPEDSSIYLCSAEGGTENTEAFFGQGTRLTVV.

This clone has only one observation. J is TRBJ2-7 and V is TRBV5-5; TRBD2 might be the D (6 bases). V was cut by 0 bases and J by 1 base, with 8 bases left in between. This CDR3 contains 14 residues. Germline V CDR1 and CDR2: SGHKS, YYEKEE (reference sequence). CDR3 sequence (DNA): TGTGCCAGCAGCTTGGATAGCGGTTCCTACGAGCAGTACTTC. Encoded protein: CASSLDSGSYEQYF.

The chain carries TRBV29-1 and TRBJ2-1; D is possibly TRBD2 (5 bases). The CDR3 contains 14 residues. Trimming pared 3 bases from V and 3 bases from J, leaving 12 bases between. Germline loops: CDR1 SQVTM, CDR2 ANQGSEA. In DNA form, the CDR3 reads TGCAGCGTTGAGTGGTCCGGGGTCTACAATGAGCAGTTCTTC. This translates into CSVEWSGVYNEQFF.

This clone was found a few times. The same CDR3 is also encoded by other DNA sequences in this sample. The chain uses TRBV27 and TRBJ2-6; D might be TRBD2 (5 bases). Trimming shortened V by 4 bases and J by 2 bases, and 6 bases separated the two germline ends. Germline V gene data show CDR1 as MNHEY and CDR2 as SMNVEV (reference sequence). The CDR3 runs 14 residues. CDR3 DNA sequence: TGTGCCAGCAGTTCCGGGGCTGGGGCCAACGTCCTGACTTTC. It translates to CASSSGAGANVLTF.

This clone occurred a few times. As DNA, the CDR3 is TGTGCCAGCAGCTTTGGTGGCTCTCGCTATAATTCACCCCTCCACTTT. Amino acids: CASSFGGSRYNSPLHF. The gene calls are TRBV7-2 and TRBJ1-6, with D unresolved. CDR1 is SGHTA and CDR2 is FQGNSA in the germline V gene. This CDR3 contains 16 residues. V shed 3 bases and J shed 3 bases, with 12 bases lying between them.

The chain combines TRBV28 with TRBJ1-5; a possible D gene is TRBD1 (6 bases). CDR3 length: 14 amino acids. V was clipped by 8 bases and J by 0 bases, with 11 bases between them. The germline CDR1 and CDR2 sequences are MDHEN and SYDVKM. The CDR3 coding sequence is TGTGCCAGCTGGGACACAAGTAGCAATCAGCCCCAGCATTTT. This translates into CASWDTSSNQPQHF.

The V gene is TRBV2, the J gene TRBJ2-4; D ambiguous. V was cut by 6 bases and J by 0 bases, with 15 bases left in between. The CDR3 runs 16 residues. Germline V gene lookup returns CDR1 SNHLY and CDR2 FYNNEI. The CDR3 DNA follows: TGTGCCAGCAGGAGCCAGACACAACTAGCCAAAAACATTCAGTACTTC. Translated, it gives CASRSQTQLAKNIQYF.

The chain couples TRBV7-2 to TRBJ1-1, with D unresolved. The CDR3 has 11 amino acids. Germline values: CDR1 SGHTA, CDR2 FQGNSA. V was pared by 5 bases and J by 11 bases, with 12 bases between. The CDR3 DNA is TGTGCCAGCAGCGGCGGCCGAGGGGCTTTCTTT. Its translation is CASSGGRGAFF.

The chain links TRBV30 to TRBJ2-3; the match to TRBD2 covers 9 bases. Per the germline V gene, CDR1 is GTSNPN and CDR2 is SVGIG (reference sequence). CDR3 length: 15 residues. V lost 3 bases and J lost 2; bases outside the gene matches: 6. In nucleotides, the CDR3 is TGTGCCTGGAGAGGACTAGCGCCAATCACAGATACGCAGTATTTT. It specifies CAWRGLAPITDTQYF. The entire variable domain, with the rest obtained from reference TRBV30 and TRBJ2-3, is as follows: SQTIHQWPATLVQPVGSPLSLECTVEGTSNPNLYWYRQAAGRGLQLLFYSVGIGQISSEVPQNLSASRPQDRQFILSSKKLLLSDSGFYLCAWRGLAPITDTQYFGPGTRLTVL.

The chain couples TRBV4-2 to TRBJ2-7, with 12 bases identical to TRBD2. With 1 base clipped from V and 7 bases from J, the junction kept 8 bases outside the gene matches. The germline CDR1 and CDR2 sequences are LGHNA and YNFKEQ. The CDR3 has 16 residues. The CDR3 spells CASSQGTSGEVEEQYF. The DNA for the CDR3 is TGTGCCAGCAGCCAAGGGACTAGCGGGGAGGTGGAAGAGCAGTACTTC.